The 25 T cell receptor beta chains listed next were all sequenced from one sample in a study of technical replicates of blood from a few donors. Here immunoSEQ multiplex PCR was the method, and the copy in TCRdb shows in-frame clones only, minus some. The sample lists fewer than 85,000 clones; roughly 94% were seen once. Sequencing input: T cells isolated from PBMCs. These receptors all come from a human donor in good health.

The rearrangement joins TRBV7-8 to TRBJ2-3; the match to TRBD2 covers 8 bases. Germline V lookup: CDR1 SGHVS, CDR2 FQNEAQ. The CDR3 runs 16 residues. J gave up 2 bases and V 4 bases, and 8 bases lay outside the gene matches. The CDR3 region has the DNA TGTGCCAGCAGCTATCCCGGGACTAGTGACACAGATACGCAGTATTTT. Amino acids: CASSYPGTSDTDTQYF.

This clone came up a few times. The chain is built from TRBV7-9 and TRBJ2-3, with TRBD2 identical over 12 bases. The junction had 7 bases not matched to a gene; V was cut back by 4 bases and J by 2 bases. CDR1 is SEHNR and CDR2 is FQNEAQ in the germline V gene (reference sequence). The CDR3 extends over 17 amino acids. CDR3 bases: TGTGCCAGCAGCTCCTGGACTAGCGGGGAATCCACAGATACGCAGTATTTT. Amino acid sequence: CASSSWTSGESTDTQYF. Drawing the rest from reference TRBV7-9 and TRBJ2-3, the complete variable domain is DTGVSQNPRHKITKRGQNVTFRCDPISEHNRLYWYRQTLGQGPEFLTYFQNEAQLEKSRLLSDRFSAERPKGSFSTLEIQRTEQGDSAMYLCASSSWTSGESTDTQYFGPGTRLTVL.

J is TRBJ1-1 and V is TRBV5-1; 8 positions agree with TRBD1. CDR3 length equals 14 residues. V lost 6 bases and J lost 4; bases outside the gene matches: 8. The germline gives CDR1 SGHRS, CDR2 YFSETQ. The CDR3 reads CASTRGDRSTEAFF. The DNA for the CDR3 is TGCGCCAGCACTAGGGGGGACAGGAGCACTGAAGCTTTCTTT.

CDR3 DNA sequence: TGTGCCAGCAGTTTAGGGACAGGGCTCTATGGCTACACCTTC. It encodes CASSLGTGLYGYTF. The V and J genes are TRBV28 and TRBJ1-2; 9 bases agree with TRBD1. Per germline, CDR1 MDHEN and CDR2 SYDVKM. With 2 bases clipped from V and 4 bases from J, the junction kept 2 bases outside the gene matches. There are 14 residues in the CDR3.

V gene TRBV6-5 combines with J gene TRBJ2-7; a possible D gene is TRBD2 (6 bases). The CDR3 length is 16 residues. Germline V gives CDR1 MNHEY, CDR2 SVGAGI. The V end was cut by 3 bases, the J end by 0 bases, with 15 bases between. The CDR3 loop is CASSYLSRGSSYEQYF. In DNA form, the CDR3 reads TGTGCCAGCAGTTATCTCTCTCGGGGGAGCTCCTACGAGCAGTACTTC.

The CDR3 nucleotides are TGTGCCAGCAGTTCTAGCTACGAGCAGTACTTC. The encoded protein is CASSSSYEQYF. This chain connects TRBV27 to TRBJ2-7; D not resolved. The germline V gene encodes CDR1 MNHEY and CDR2 SMNVEV (reference sequence). There are 11 residues in the CDR3. The V gene lost 4 bases and the J gene lost 3 bases, with 4 bases spanning the gap.

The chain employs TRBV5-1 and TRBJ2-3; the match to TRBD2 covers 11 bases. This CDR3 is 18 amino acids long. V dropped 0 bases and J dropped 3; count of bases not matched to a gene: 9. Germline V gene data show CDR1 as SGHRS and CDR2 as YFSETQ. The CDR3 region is CASSLGVTSGSQTDTQYF. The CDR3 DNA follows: TGCGCCAGCAGCTTGGGGGTAACTAGCGGGAGTCAAACAGATACGCAGTATTTT.

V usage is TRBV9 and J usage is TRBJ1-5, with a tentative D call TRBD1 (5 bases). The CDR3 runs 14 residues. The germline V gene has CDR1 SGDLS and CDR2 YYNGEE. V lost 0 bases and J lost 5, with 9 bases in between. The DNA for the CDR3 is TGTGCCAGCAGCGTAGGACAGATCGATCAGCCCCAGCATTTT. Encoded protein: CASSVGQIDQPQHF. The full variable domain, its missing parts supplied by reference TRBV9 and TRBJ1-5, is DSGVTQTPKHLITATGQRVTLRCSPRSGDLSVYWYQQSLDQGLQFLIQYYNGEERAKGNILERFSAQQFPDLHSELNLSSLELGDSALYFCASSVGQIDQPQHFGDGTRLSIL.

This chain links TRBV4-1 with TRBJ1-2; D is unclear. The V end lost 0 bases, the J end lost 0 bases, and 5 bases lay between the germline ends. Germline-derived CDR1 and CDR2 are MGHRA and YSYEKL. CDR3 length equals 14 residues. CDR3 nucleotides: TGCGCCAGCAGCCAAGATCAGGCTAACTATGGCTACACCTTC. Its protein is CASSQDQANYGYTF.

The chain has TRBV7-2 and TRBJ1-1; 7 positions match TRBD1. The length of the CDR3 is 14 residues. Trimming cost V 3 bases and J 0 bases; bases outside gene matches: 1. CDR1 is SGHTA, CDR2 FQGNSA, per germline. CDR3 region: CASSFDRVNTEAFF. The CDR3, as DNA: TGTGCCAGCAGCTTTGACAGGGTGAACACTGAAGCTTTCTTT.

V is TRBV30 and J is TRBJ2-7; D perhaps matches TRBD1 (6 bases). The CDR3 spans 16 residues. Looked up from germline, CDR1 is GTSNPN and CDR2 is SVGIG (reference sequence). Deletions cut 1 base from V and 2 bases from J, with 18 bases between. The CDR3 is CAWSDRVTVLAYEQYF. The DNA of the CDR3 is TGTGCCTGGAGTGACAGGGTAACAGTCCTAGCCTACGAGCAGTACTTC.

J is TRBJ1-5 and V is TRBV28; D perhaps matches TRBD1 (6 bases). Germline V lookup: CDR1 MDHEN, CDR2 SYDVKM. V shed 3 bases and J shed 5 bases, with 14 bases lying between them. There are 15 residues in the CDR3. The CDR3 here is CASSFYLQGDQPQHF. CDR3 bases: TGTGCCAGCAGTTTCTATCTACAGGGAGATCAGCCCCAGCATTTT. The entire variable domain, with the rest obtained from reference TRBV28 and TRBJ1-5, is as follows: DVKVTQSSRYLVKRTGEKVFLECVQDMDHENMFWYRQDPGLGLRLIYFSYDVKMKEKGDIPEGYSVSREKKERFSLILESASTNQTSMYLCASSFYLQGDQPQHFGDGTRLSIL.

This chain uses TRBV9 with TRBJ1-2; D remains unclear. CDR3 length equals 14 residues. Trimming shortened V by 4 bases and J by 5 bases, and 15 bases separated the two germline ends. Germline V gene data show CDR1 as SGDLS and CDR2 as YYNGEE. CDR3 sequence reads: CASSRREGWYGYTF. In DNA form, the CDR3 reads TGTGCCAGCAGCCGGAGGGAGGGTTGGTATGGCTACACCTTC.

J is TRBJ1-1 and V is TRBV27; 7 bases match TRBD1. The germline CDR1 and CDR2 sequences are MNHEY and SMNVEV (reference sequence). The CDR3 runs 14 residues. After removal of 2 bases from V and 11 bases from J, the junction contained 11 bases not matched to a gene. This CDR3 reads CASSLEFRGLDAFF. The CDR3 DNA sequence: TGTGCCAGCAGTTTAGAGTTTAGGGGGCTTGACGCTTTCTTT.

CDR3 in amino acids: CASRPPFRDRKSYEQYF. For the CDR3, the DNA is TGTGCCAGCAGACCCCCGTTTAGGGACAGGAAATCCTACGAGCAGTACTTC. The rearrangement joins TRBV7-9 to TRBJ2-7; 8 nucleotides line up with TRBD1. Germline V gives CDR1 SEHNR, CDR2 FQNEAQ (reference sequence). After removal of 6 bases from V and 1 base from J, the junction contained 14 bases not matched to a gene. The CDR3 totals 17 residues.

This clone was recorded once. CDR3 nucleotides: TGCGCCAGCAGCTTGGAAGCCGAGTTCTATGGCTACACCTTC. It codes for CASSLEAEFYGYTF. The genes are TRBV5-1 and TRBJ1-2; no definite D call. Germline CDR1 and CDR2: SGHRS and YFSETQ. The CDR3 length is 14 residues. Trimming cost V 0 bases and J 4 bases, with 10 bases left between them.

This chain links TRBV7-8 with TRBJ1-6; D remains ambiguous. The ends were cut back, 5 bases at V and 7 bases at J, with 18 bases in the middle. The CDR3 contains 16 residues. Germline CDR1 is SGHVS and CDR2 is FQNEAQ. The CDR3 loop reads CASSPPDGFWNSPLHF. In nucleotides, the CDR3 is TGTGCCAGCAGCCCCCCCGACGGGTTTTGGAATTCACCCCTCCACTTT.

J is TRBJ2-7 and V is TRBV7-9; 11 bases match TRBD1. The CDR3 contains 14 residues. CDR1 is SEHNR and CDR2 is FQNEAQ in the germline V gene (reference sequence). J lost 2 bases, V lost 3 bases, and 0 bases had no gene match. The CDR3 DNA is TGTGCCAGCAGCTTGGGACAGGGGGCCTACGAGCAGTACTTC. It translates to CASSLGQGAYEQYF. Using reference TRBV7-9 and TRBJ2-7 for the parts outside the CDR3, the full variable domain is DTGVSQNPRHKITKRGQNVTFRCDPISEHNRLYWYRQTLGQGPEFLTYFQNEAQLEKSRLLSDRFSAERPKGSFSTLEIQRTEQGDSAMYLCASSLGQGAYEQYFGPGTRLTVT.

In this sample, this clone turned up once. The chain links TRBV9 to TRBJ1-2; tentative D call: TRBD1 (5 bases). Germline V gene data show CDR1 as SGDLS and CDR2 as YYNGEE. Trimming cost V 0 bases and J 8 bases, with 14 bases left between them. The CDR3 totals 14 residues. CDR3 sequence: CASSVGEGVGGYTF. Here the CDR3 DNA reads TGTGCCAGCAGCGTAGGTGAAGGGGTTGGAGGCTACACCTTC.

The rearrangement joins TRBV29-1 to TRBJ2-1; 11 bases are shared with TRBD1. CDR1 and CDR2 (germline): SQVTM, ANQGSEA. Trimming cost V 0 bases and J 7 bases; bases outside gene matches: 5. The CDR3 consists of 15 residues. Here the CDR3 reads CSVEDTGQGGNEQFF. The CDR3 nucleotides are TGCAGCGTTGAAGATACGGGACAGGGGGGGAATGAGCAGTTCTTC.

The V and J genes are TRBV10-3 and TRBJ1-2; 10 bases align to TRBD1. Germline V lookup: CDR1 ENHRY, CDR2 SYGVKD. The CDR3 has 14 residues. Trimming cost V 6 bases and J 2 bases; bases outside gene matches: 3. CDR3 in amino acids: CAIRTGGENYGYTF. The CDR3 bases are TGTGCCATCAGGACAGGGGGCGAGAACTATGGCTACACCTTC.

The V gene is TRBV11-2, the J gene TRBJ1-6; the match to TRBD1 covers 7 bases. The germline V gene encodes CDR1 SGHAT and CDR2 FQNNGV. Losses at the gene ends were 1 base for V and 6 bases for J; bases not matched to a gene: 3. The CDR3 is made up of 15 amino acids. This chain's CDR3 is CASSLGTGANSPLHF. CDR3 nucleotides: TGTGCCAGCAGCTTAGGAACAGGGGCTAATTCACCCCTCCACTTT.

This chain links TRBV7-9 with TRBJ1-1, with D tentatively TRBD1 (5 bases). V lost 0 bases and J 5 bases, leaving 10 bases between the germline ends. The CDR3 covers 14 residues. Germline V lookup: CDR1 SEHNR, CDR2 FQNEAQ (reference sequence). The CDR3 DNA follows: TGTGCCAGCAGCTTAGCAGGGGTTTCGACTGAAGCTTTCTTT. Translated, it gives CASSLAGVSTEAFF. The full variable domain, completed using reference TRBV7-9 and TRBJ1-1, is DTGVSQNPRHKITKRGQNVTFRCDPISEHNRLYWYRQTLGQGPEFLTYFQNEAQLEKSRLLSDRFSAERPKGSFSTLEIQRTEQGDSAMYLCASSLAGVSTEAFFGQGTRLTVV.

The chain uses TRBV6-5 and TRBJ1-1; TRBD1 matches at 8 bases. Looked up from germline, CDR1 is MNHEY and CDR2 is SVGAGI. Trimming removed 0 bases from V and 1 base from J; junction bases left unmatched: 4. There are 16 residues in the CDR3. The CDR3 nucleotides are TGTGCCAGCAGTTACTCCAAGGACAGGGCGAACACTGAAGCTTTCTTT. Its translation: CASSYSKDRANTEAFF.

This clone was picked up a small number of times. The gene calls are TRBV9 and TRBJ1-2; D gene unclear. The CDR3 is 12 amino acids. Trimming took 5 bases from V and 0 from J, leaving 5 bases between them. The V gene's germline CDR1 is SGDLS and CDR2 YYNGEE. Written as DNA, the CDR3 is TGTGCCAGCAGATCAGCTAACTATGGCTACACCTTC. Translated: CASRSANYGYTF. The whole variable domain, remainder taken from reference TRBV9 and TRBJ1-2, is DSGVTQTPKHLITATGQRVTLRCSPRSGDLSVYWYQQSLDQGLQFLIQYYNGEERAKGNILERFSAQQFPDLHSELNLSSLELGDSALYFCASRSANYGYTFGSGTRLTVV.